These T cell receptor beta chains were read from a single sample in a study of shared clonotypes between healthy human individuals. Sequenced by immunoSEQ multiplex PCR; TCRdb stores in-frame clones only, minus some. The table lists 400,000 to 500,000 clones, 76% of them singletons. Sequences were obtained from PBMCs. Receptors were obtained from a woman in her thirties or forties in good health. Some clones in this sample may be carry-over from other donors' samples. Each CDR3 is given with its conserved first and last residue. A D gene is named only where the DNA matches it firmly. Clone size, where shown, is once, few, many, or a class for clones that have expanded.

V,D,size,J,CDR3,DNA
TRBV7-3,.,.,TRBJ2-2,CASSLFSGPRAGELFF,TGTGCCAGCAGCTTATTCTCCGGGCCAAGGGCCGGGGAGCTGTTTTTT
TRBV10-3,.,.,TRBJ2-3,CAISGERVGGYTDTQYF,TGTGCCATCAGTGGGGAGCGGGTTGGGGGATACACAGATACGCAGTATTTT
TRBV9,TRBD2,.,TRBJ2-1,CASSPQGGSYNEQFF,TGTGCCAGCAGCCCCCAGGGCGGGAGCTACAATGAGCAGTTCTTC
TRBV28,TRBD2,few,TRBJ2-7,CASSLGGALGEQYF,TGTGCCAGCAGTTTGGGAGGGGCCCTCGGCGAGCAGTACTTC
TRBV7-8,.,.,TRBJ2-7,CASSGGEITTKQYF,TGTGCCAGCAGCGGAGGGGAGATTACTACGAAGCAGTACTTC
TRBV5-1,TRBD1,.,TRBJ2-1,CASSLGSGGAEFF,TGCGCCAGCAGCTTGGGCTCAGGGGGCGCCGAGTTCTTC
TRBV5-6,TRBD1,.,TRBJ1-4,CASSNTGTANEKLFF,TGTGCCAGCAGCAATACCGGGACAGCGAATGAAAAACTGTTTTTT
TRBV28,.,.,TRBJ2-2,CASSLFIPPGELFF,TGTGCCAGCAGTTTATTCATCCCACCCGGGGAGCTGTTTTTT
TRBV7-6,.,.,TRBJ2-7,CASSLLTSAEQYF,TGTGCCAGCAGCTTATTGACCAGCGCCGAGCAGTACTTC
TRBV28,.,.,TRBJ1-1,CASSLDFPTGAFF,TGTGCCAGCAGTTTAGATTTCCCCACCGGGGCTTTCTTT
TRBV30,.,many,TRBJ1-1,CAWNPQQNTEAFF,TGTGCCTGGAACCCACAACAGAACACTGAAGCTTTCTTT